These T cell receptor beta chains were read from a single sample in a study of blood T cell repertoires in COVID-19. Profiling relied on immunoSEQ multiplex PCR, and the TCRdb table lists in-frame clones only, not all of them. The sample yields more than 45,000 clones, about 89% seen once. Sequencing was performed on peripheral blood. These receptor sequences come from a man aged 65 to 79 with active COVID-19. The CDR3 runs from the conserved cysteine through the conserved F or W. D genes are given only for firm matches. Size is stated for part of the rows, as once, few or many counts, or as a class when the clone is expanded.

clone_size: NA; d_call: NA; v_call: TRBV5-1; j_call: TRBJ2-1; cdr3_nt: TGCGCCAGCAGCTTGATGGGGGCGGGTAATGAGCAGTTCTTC; cdr3_aa: CASSLMGAGNEQFF
clone_size: once; d_call: TRBD1; v_call: TRBV13; j_call: TRBJ2-7; cdr3_nt: TGTGCCAGCAGCACCCGGACAGGGACCTACGAGCAGTACTTC; cdr3_aa: CASSTRTGTYEQYF
clone_size: NA; d_call: NA; v_call: TRBV5-5; j_call: TRBJ2-5; cdr3_nt: TGTGCCAGCAGCTTCCAGGGGGGATTGGATTGGGAGACCCAGTACTTC; cdr3_aa: CASSFQGGLDWETQYF
clone_size: NA; d_call: NA; v_call: TRBV29-1; j_call: TRBJ2-7; cdr3_nt: TGCAGCGCAAAAACCGCCGGGTCCAACTCCTACGAGCAGTACTTC; cdr3_aa: CSAKTAGSNSYEQYF
clone_size: NA; d_call: NA; v_call: TRBV7-9; j_call: TRBJ1-5; cdr3_nt: TGTGCCAGCAGCTTAGGATCCGGAGAATTTTATAGCAATCAGCCCCAGCATTTT; cdr3_aa: CASSLGSGEFYSNQPQHF
clone_size: NA; d_call: NA; v_call: TRBV15; j_call: TRBJ2-7; cdr3_nt: TGTGCCACCAGCAGAGATGACGTAGGCGGGGCGCGCTACGAGCAGTACTTC; cdr3_aa: CATSRDDVGGARYEQYF
clone_size: NA; d_call: TRBD1; v_call: TRBV3-1/TRBV3-2; j_call: TRBJ1-6; cdr3_nt: TGTGCCAGCAGCCAACGGGGACAGGTTGGGAATTCACCCCTCCACTTT; cdr3_aa: CASSQRGQVGNSPLHF
clone_size: NA; d_call: TRBD1; v_call: TRBV15; j_call: TRBJ1-5; cdr3_nt: TGTGCCACCGGAGGACAGGGACACCTATTAAATCAGCCCCAGCATTTT; cdr3_aa: CATGGQGHLLNQPQHF
clone_size: NA; d_call: NA; v_call: TRBV19; j_call: TRBJ1-5; cdr3_nt: TGTGCCAGTAACCCTCGGGACACCTCTCCCCTTTATAGCAATCAGCCCCAGCATTTT; cdr3_aa: CASNPRDTSPLYSNQPQHF
clone_size: once; d_call: NA; v_call: TRBV5-5; j_call: TRBJ1-4; cdr3_nt: TGTGCCAGCAGCTTGGGAGGGAACCTCAATGAAAAACTGTTTTTT; cdr3_aa: CASSLGGNLNEKLFF
clone_size: NA; d_call: NA; v_call: TRBV28; j_call: TRBJ1-1; cdr3_nt: TGTGCCAGCGCCTCCGGGACACCGAACACTGAAGCTTTCTTT; cdr3_aa: CASASGTPNTEAFF
clone_size: NA; d_call: TRBD1; v_call: TRBV18; j_call: TRBJ1-3; cdr3_nt: TGTGCCAGCTCACGGGGACAGGGGCCAGGAAACACCATATATTTT; cdr3_aa: CASSRGQGPGNTIYF
clone_size: NA; d_call: NA; v_call: TRBV6-5; j_call: TRBJ1-1; cdr3_nt: TGTGCCAGCAGTTACTCGTCAGGGCTACACACTGAAGCTTTCTTT; cdr3_aa: CASSYSSGLHTEAFF
clone_size: NA; d_call: NA; v_call: TRBV9; j_call: TRBJ2-1; cdr3_nt: TGTGCCAGCAGCGTAGGGGGCAACTCCTACAATGAGCAGTTCTTC; cdr3_aa: CASSVGGNSYNEQFF
clone_size: NA; d_call: NA; v_call: TRBV11-3; j_call: TRBJ2-3; cdr3_nt: TGTGCCAGCAGCTTAGGACAGCCGGGTACGCAGTATTTT; cdr3_aa: CASSLGQPGTQYF
clone_size: once; d_call: NA; v_call: TRBV9; j_call: TRBJ1-6; cdr3_nt: TGTGCCAGCAGCGGTCCCGGGGGGCCGCATTCACCCCTCCACTTT; cdr3_aa: CASSGPGGPHSPLHF
clone_size: NA; d_call: TRBD1; v_call: TRBV29-1; j_call: TRBJ1-2; cdr3_nt: TGCAGCGTTGACATAGGGACAGGGAAGGGCTACACCTTC; cdr3_aa: CSVDIGTGKGYTF
clone_size: NA; d_call: TRBD1; v_call: TRBV6-6; j_call: TRBJ1-3; cdr3_nt: TGTGCCAGCAGCCAACCGGGACAGAGCTCTGGAAACACCATATATTTT; cdr3_aa: CASSQPGQSSGNTIYF
clone_size: NA; d_call: TRBD1; v_call: TRBV28; j_call: TRBJ2-5; cdr3_nt: TGTGCCAGCAGTAAAGGACAGGGGCAAGAGACCCAGTACTTC; cdr3_aa: CASSKGQGQETQYF
clone_size: few; d_call: NA; v_call: TRBV5-6; j_call: TRBJ2-7; cdr3_nt: TGTGCCAGCAGCTTGGCATGGATGAGGGGGTACGAGCAGTACTTC; cdr3_aa: CASSLAWMRGYEQYF
clone_size: NA; d_call: NA; v_call: TRBV9; j_call: TRBJ1-2; cdr3_nt: TGTGCCAGCAGCGTATCGGACACCACTAACTATGGCTACACCTTC; cdr3_aa: CASSVSDTTNYGYTF
clone_size: few; d_call: TRBD2; v_call: TRBV7-2; j_call: TRBJ2-1; cdr3_nt: TGTGCCAGCAGCATGACTAGCGGGGGGGCCTCTGGTGAGCAGTTCTTC; cdr3_aa: CASSMTSGGASGEQFF
clone_size: NA; d_call: TRBD1; v_call: TRBV2; j_call: TRBJ2-1; cdr3_nt: TGTGCCAGCAGGCTTCGTGACAGGGGGGGCAATGAGCAGTTCTTC; cdr3_aa: CASRLRDRGGNEQFF
clone_size: NA; d_call: NA; v_call: TRBV9; j_call: TRBJ1-2; cdr3_nt: TGTGCCAGCAGCGTAGGAGACAGTACTAACTATGGCTACACCTTC; cdr3_aa: CASSVGDSTNYGYTF
clone_size: NA; d_call: NA; v_call: TRBV4-3; j_call: TRBJ2-3; cdr3_nt: TGCGCCAGCAGCCAAGGCACTTCTAGCACAGATACGCAGTATTTT; cdr3_aa: CASSQGTSSTDTQYF
clone_size: NA; d_call: NA; v_call: TRBV6-5; j_call: TRBJ2-5; cdr3_nt: TGTGCCAGCAGGACCAGGGTTGCAGAGACCCAGTACTTC; cdr3_aa: CASRTRVAETQYF
clone_size: NA; d_call: TRBD1; v_call: TRBV13; j_call: TRBJ1-2; cdr3_nt: TGTGCCAGCACCTGGGGACAGGGGAGCGATCATGGCTACACCTTC; cdr3_aa: CASTWGQGSDHGYTF
clone_size: few; d_call: NA; v_call: TRBV5-1; j_call: TRBJ1-4; cdr3_nt: TGCGCCAGCAGCTTGGGAGGAGGGTTAGGGAAACTGTTTTTT; cdr3_aa: CASSLGGGLGKLFF
clone_size: NA; d_call: TRBD1; v_call: TRBV30; j_call: TRBJ2-7; cdr3_nt: TGTGCCTGGAGTGTCAACAGGGGACCCTCCTACGAGCAGTACTTC; cdr3_aa: CAWSVNRGPSYEQYF
clone_size: NA; d_call: TRBD1; v_call: TRBV20-1; j_call: TRBJ2-7; cdr3_nt: TGCAGTGCTAGTTTGGGCAACAGGGGGTCCTACGAGCAGTACTTC; cdr3_aa: CSASLGNRGSYEQYF
clone_size: NA; d_call: NA; v_call: TRBV7-9; j_call: TRBJ2-1; cdr3_nt: TGTGCCAGCAGCTTAGCTGGGGGGTACAATGAGCAGTTCTTC; cdr3_aa: CASSLAGGYNEQFF
clone_size: NA; d_call: NA; v_call: TRBV19; j_call: TRBJ1-2; cdr3_nt: TGTGCCAGTAGTAGGGCAAGCTATGGCTACACCTTC; cdr3_aa: CASSRASYGYTF
clone_size: NA; d_call: NA; v_call: TRBV7-9; j_call: TRBJ2-7; cdr3_nt: TGTGCCAGCAGCCTAACATTCGGGACAAAAGCCTACGAGCAGTACTTC; cdr3_aa: CASSLTFGTKAYEQYF
clone_size: NA; d_call: NA; v_call: TRBV7-9; j_call: TRBJ1-2; cdr3_nt: TGTGCCAGCAGCATGGACAGTAACTATGGCTACACCTTC; cdr3_aa: CASSMDSNYGYTF
clone_size: NA; d_call: TRBD1; v_call: TRBV6-5; j_call: TRBJ1-1; cdr3_nt: TGTGCCAGCAAACGGACAGGCGAGGGGACTGAAGCTTTCTTT; cdr3_aa: CASKRTGEGTEAFF
clone_size: once; d_call: NA; v_call: TRBV19; j_call: TRBJ1-2; cdr3_nt: TGTGCCAGTAGTACTAGGACAGATGCCACTAACTATGGCTACACCTTC; cdr3_aa: CASSTRTDATNYGYTF
clone_size: NA; d_call: TRBD1; v_call: TRBV6-6; j_call: TRBJ2-3; cdr3_nt: TGTGCCAGCACCGCCCCGGGACAGCAGGCAGATACGCAGTATTTT; cdr3_aa: CASTAPGQQADTQYF
clone_size: NA; d_call: TRBD1; v_call: TRBV5-1; j_call: TRBJ2-5; cdr3_nt: TGCGCCAGCAGCTTCCTTACAGGGGAAGAGACCCAGTACTTC; cdr3_aa: CASSFLTGEETQYF
clone_size: NA; d_call: NA; v_call: TRBV7-9; j_call: TRBJ2-7; cdr3_nt: TGTGCCAGCACGCGGGACACTACCTACGAGCAGTACTTC; cdr3_aa: CASTRDTTYEQYF
clone_size: NA; d_call: NA; v_call: TRBV5-1; j_call: TRBJ2-1; cdr3_nt: TGCGCCAGCAGCTGGGCACCGGGAAGCTCCTACAATGAGCAGTTCTTC; cdr3_aa: CASSWAPGSSYNEQFF
clone_size: once; d_call: NA; v_call: TRBV7-6; j_call: TRBJ2-2; cdr3_nt: TGTGCCAGCAGCCATTCACAGGAGGGCGGGGAGCTGTTTTTT; cdr3_aa: CASSHSQEGGELFF
clone_size: NA; d_call: NA; v_call: TRBV3-1/TRBV3-2; j_call: TRBJ1-3; cdr3_nt: TGTGCCAGCAGCCAAGATCGGAACACCATATATTTT; cdr3_aa: CASSQDRNTIYF
clone_size: NA; d_call: TRBD2; v_call: TRBV7-8; j_call: TRBJ2-2; cdr3_nt: TGTGCCAGCAGCTTAGTCGATCGGGGGGGCCACGGGGAGCTGTTTTTT; cdr3_aa: CASSLVDRGGHGELFF
clone_size: NA; d_call: TRBD1; v_call: TRBV5-4; j_call: TRBJ2-5; cdr3_nt: TGTGCCAGCAGCTTCCAGGGGGCATATGAGACCCAGTACTTC; cdr3_aa: CASSFQGAYETQYF
clone_size: NA; d_call: TRBD1; v_call: TRBV3-1/TRBV3-2; j_call: TRBJ2-6; cdr3_nt: TGTGCCAGCAGCCTTCCGGGACAGGGGAGCTCTGGGGCCAACGTCCTGACTTTC; cdr3_aa: CASSLPGQGSSGANVLTF
clone_size: NA; d_call: NA; v_call: TRBV7-2; j_call: TRBJ2-7; cdr3_nt: TGTGCCAGCAGCTTAGCGGGCAGGGAGCAGTACTTC; cdr3_aa: CASSLAGREQYF
clone_size: NA; d_call: TRBD2; v_call: TRBV28; j_call: TRBJ2-7; cdr3_nt: TGTGCCAGCACCTGGGGAGGGACTACATACGAGCAGTACTTC; cdr3_aa: CASTWGGTTYEQYF
clone_size: NA; d_call: NA; v_call: TRBV19; j_call: TRBJ1-1; cdr3_nt: TGTGCCAGTAGTATCAGGGTAGACACTGAAGCTTTCTTT; cdr3_aa: CASSIRVDTEAFF
clone_size: NA; d_call: NA; v_call: TRBV5-4; j_call: TRBJ2-3; cdr3_nt: TGTGCCAGCAGCTTGGCGACTGAAAAGGATACGCAGTATTTT; cdr3_aa: CASSLATEKDTQYF
clone_size: once; d_call: NA; v_call: TRBV5-5; j_call: TRBJ2-7; cdr3_nt: TGTGCCAGCAGCTTGGTGACAGGCTCCTACGAGCAGTACTTC; cdr3_aa: CASSLVTGSYEQYF
clone_size: NA; d_call: TRBD1; v_call: TRBV5-6; j_call: TRBJ2-7; cdr3_nt: TGTGCCAGCAGCGCCGCGGACAGGGAAAACTCCTACGAGCAGTACTTC; cdr3_aa: CASSAADRENSYEQYF
clone_size: NA; d_call: TRBD1; v_call: TRBV5-4; j_call: TRBJ1-1; cdr3_nt: TGTGCCAGCAGCCTCAAATTAACAGGGGGCGAGCCTGAAGCTTTCTTT; cdr3_aa: CASSLKLTGGEPEAFF
clone_size: NA; d_call: NA; v_call: TRBV20-1; j_call: TRBJ1-3; cdr3_nt: TGCAGTGCTAGAGATATCAACACCATATATTTT; cdr3_aa: CSARDINTIYF
clone_size: NA; d_call: NA; v_call: TRBV28; j_call: TRBJ1-4; cdr3_nt: TGTGCCAGCAGTTTAATTACGGACATGGACGAAAAACTGTTTTTT; cdr3_aa: CASSLITDMDEKLFF
clone_size: NA; d_call: TRBD2; v_call: TRBV27; j_call: TRBJ2-3; cdr3_nt: TGTGCCAGCAGTTTTCTGGGGCTAGCGGGGGGAAGAACCACAGATACGCAGTATTTT; cdr3_aa: CASSFLGLAGGRTTDTQYF
clone_size: once; d_call: NA; v_call: TRBV4-2; j_call: TRBJ1-4; cdr3_nt: TGTGCCAGCAGCCGGGACCACAGGGCGACTAATGAAAAACTGTTTTTT; cdr3_aa: CASSRDHRATNEKLFF
clone_size: NA; d_call: TRBD1; v_call: TRBV2; j_call: TRBJ1-3; cdr3_nt: TGTGCCAGCAGAGTCCCGAATGGGCGGACAGGGTTTAAGGACTCTGGAAACACCATATATTTT; cdr3_aa: CASRVPNGRTGFKDSGNTIYF
clone_size: once; d_call: TRBD1; v_call: TRBV6-5; j_call: TRBJ2-1; cdr3_nt: TGTGCGACGGCCCGGGACAGGGGGCACAATGAGCAGTTCTTC; cdr3_aa: CATARDRGHNEQFF
clone_size: large; d_call: NA; v_call: TRBV6-5; j_call: TRBJ2-7; cdr3_nt: TGTGCCAGCAGTTACCGGCGGGCCTACGAGCAGTACTTC; cdr3_aa: CASSYRRAYEQYF